These 32 T cell receptor beta chains originate from one sample sequenced in a study of response to subunit inactivated influenza vaccine. TCRdb re-called the RT-PCR reads through MiXCR, storing one row per CDR3 protein. The profile shows 710,000 or so distinct CDR3 sequences, around 14% of them singletons. The sample was PBMCs from blood, taken 12 days after vaccination. Receptors originate from a man in his fifties or sixties who received an inactivated influenza vaccine.

The sample holds a few counts of this clonotype. The chain uses TRBV7-2 and TRBJ1-2; perhaps TRBD1 as D (5 bases). The germline CDR1 and CDR2 sequences are SGHTA and FQGNSA. V was cut by 5 bases and J by 7 bases, with 11 bases left in between. This CDR3 has 12 residues. The CDR3 is CASSPAGPGYTF. CDR3 sequence (DNA): TGTGCCAGCAGCCCAGCGGGGCCTGGCTACACCTTC.

Only a few counts were recorded for this clonotype. This chain joins TRBV5-1 and TRBJ2-7; the D gene is possibly TRBD1 (6 bases). V lost 0 bases and J 4 bases, leaving 11 bases between the germline ends. The CDR3 has 14 amino acids. The germline V gene has CDR1 SGHRS and CDR2 YFSETQ. The CDR3 region has the DNA TGCGCCAGCAGCTTGGATTACAGGGATTACGAGCAGTACTTC. It encodes CASSLDYRDYEQYF.

This clonotype was detected a few times. The chain uses TRBV29-1 and TRBJ2-1; D is unresolved. CDR1 is SQVTM, CDR2 ANQGSEA, per germline. The CDR3 is 13 residues long. Trimming took off 5 bases at V and 7 bases at J, with 15 bases between the two ends. The DNA for the CDR3 is TGCAGCGTTCTCTTAGGTGGGTGGAATGAGCAGTTCTTC. Protein sequence: CSVLLGGWNEQFF.

The CDR3 loop is CASQGGNTIYF. The CDR3 DNA sequence: TGTGCCAGCCAGGGTGGAAACACCATATATTTT. This sequence joins TRBV6-5 and TRBJ1-3, with D possibly matching TRBD1 (5 bases). This CDR3 contains 11 residues. Per the germline V gene, CDR1 is MNHEY and CDR2 is SVGAGI. V lost 8 bases and J 3 bases, leaving 5 bases between the germline ends.

The rearrangement links TRBV6-1 to TRBJ2-7; 8 positions agree with TRBD1. Germline-derived CDR1 and CDR2 are MNHNS and SASEGT. Unmatched junction bases numbered 9, after V lost 6 bases and J lost 8 bases. This CDR3 has 13 amino acids. CDR3 residues: CASRTNRGNKQYF. CDR3 in DNA: TGTGCCAGCAGGACAAACAGGGGGAATAAGCAGTACTTC.

V is TRBV7-2 and J is TRBJ1-4; no reliable D call. The V gene's germline CDR1 is SGHTA and CDR2 FQGNSA. CDR3 length: 14 residues. V shed 5 bases and J shed 7 bases, with 14 bases lying between them. CDR3 residues: CASSKTVPSEKLFF. CDR3 in DNA: TGTGCCAGCAGCAAAACAGTCCCTAGTGAAAAACTGTTTTTT.

The rearrangement joins TRBV6-1 to TRBJ1-3, with D possibly being TRBD1 (5 bases). Trimming shortened V by 7 bases and J by 4 bases, and 17 bases separated the two germline ends. Germline V gives CDR1 MNHNS, CDR2 SASEGT. The CDR3 sequence is 15 residues long. The CDR3 loop is CASNPLRGAGNTIYF. Written as DNA, the CDR3 is TGTGCCAGCAATCCCCTCCGGGGCGCCGGAAACACCATATATTTT.

This clonotype occurred a few times. This chain connects TRBV7-8 to TRBJ1-2; D perhaps matches TRBD1 (6 bases). Germline CDR1 is SGHVS and CDR2 is FQNEAQ. The CDR3 totals 15 residues. V lost 8 bases, J lost 3 bases, and 19 bases lay in between. This CDR3 is CASSQQGLFDYGYTF. DNA of the CDR3: TGTGCCAGCTCCCAACAGGGTCTTTTCGACTATGGCTACACCTTC.

The rearrangement joins TRBV4-3 to TRBJ2-1; the match to TRBD2 covers 8 bases. Unmatched junction bases numbered 10, after V lost 4 bases and J lost 5 bases. There are 16 residues in the CDR3. Looked up from germline, CDR1 is LGHNA and CDR2 is YSLEER. The CDR3 DNA follows: TGCGCCAGCAGCCCGGAACTAGCGGACAATCACAATGAGCAGTTCTTC. This codes for CASSPELADNHNEQFF.

This clonotype has a handful of counts. The genes are TRBV7-9 and TRBJ2-3; possibly TRBD2 for D (5 bases). The CDR3 runs to 15 residues. The germline V and J ends were trimmed by 5 bases and 1 base, with 13 bases remaining between them. Per germline, CDR1 SEHNR and CDR2 FQNEAQ (reference sequence). CDR3 nucleotides: TGTGCCAGCAGCCAGGTACTAGGCGGCACAGATACGCAGTATTTT. Protein sequence: CASSQVLGGTDTQYF.

The table lists this clonotype with many counts. V is TRBV28 and J is TRBJ1-5, with 8 bases that match TRBD1. The trim removed 5 bases at V and 4 bases at J, leaving 25 bases unmatched. Germline-derived CDR1 and CDR2 are MDHEN and SYDVKM. The length of the CDR3 is 21 residues. CDR3 nucleotides: TGTGCCAGCAGTCCCCAGTGGACAGGGAGGCAAGGAAGAGGTGGTAATCAGCCCCAGCATTTT. Its translation: CASSPQWTGRQGRGGNQPQHF. Full variable domain (missing parts from reference TRBV28 and TRBJ1-5): DVKVTQSSRYLVKRTGEKVFLECVQDMDHENMFWYRQDPGLGLRLIYFSYDVKMKEKGDIPEGYSVSREKKERFSLILESASTNQTSMYLCASSPQWTGRQGRGGNQPQHFGDGTRLSIL.

This clonotype came up a few times. The chain has TRBV29-1 and TRBJ1-2; D uncertain. Germline CDR1 and CDR2: SQVTM and ANQGSEA. Trimming shortened V by 1 base and J by 7 bases, and 7 bases separated the two germline ends. This CDR3 comprises 11 residues. CDR3 in DNA: TGCAGCGTTGAAGGTGGTTTTGGCTACACCTTC. It translates to CSVEGGFGYTF.

This clonotype occurred a few times. The V gene is TRBV29-1, the J gene TRBJ1-2; D might be TRBD1 (6 bases). Germline loops: CDR1 SQVTM, CDR2 ANQGSEA. V lost 2 bases and J lost 5, with 9 bases in between. This CDR3 spans 12 amino acids. CDR3 region: CSVERRGYGYTF. The CDR3 DNA sequence: TGCAGCGTTGAACGAAGGGGGTATGGCTACACCTTC. The variable domain in full, with the rest retrieved from reference TRBV29-1 and TRBJ1-2, is SAVISQKPSRDICQRGTSLTIQCQVDSQVTMMFWYRQQPGQSLTLIATANQGSEATYESGFVIDKFPISRPNLTFSTLTVSNMSPEDSSIYLCSVERRGYGYTFGSGTRLTVV.

This clonotype was seen only a few times. This chain links TRBV7-2 with TRBJ1-5; D possibly corresponds to TRBD1 (6 bases). Looked up from germline, CDR1 is SGHTA and CDR2 is FQGNSA. Between the trimmed V and J ends, which lost 1 base and 1 base, there was a span of 11 bases. The CDR3 loop spans 16 amino acids. Here the CDR3 reads CASSLGGAGSNQPQHF. Here the CDR3 DNA reads TGTGCCAGCAGCTTAGGGGGGGCCGGGAGCAATCAGCCCCAGCATTTT. The full variable domain, in which reference TRBV7-2 and TRBJ1-5 provide the parts outside the CDR3, is GAGVSQSPSNKVTEKGKDVELRCDPISGHTALYWYRQSLGQGLEFLIYFQGNSAPDKSGLPSDRFSAERTGGSVSTLTIQRTQQEDSAVYLCASSLGGAGSNQPQHFGDGTRLSIL.

The chain employs TRBV5-1 and TRBJ2-6; no firm D call. With 1 base removed from V and 4 bases from J, the gap between germline ends came to 12 bases. This CDR3 is built from 16 residues. CDR1 SGHRS and CDR2 YFSETQ come from the germline V gene. CDR3 loop: CASSLWGDTGANVLTF. The CDR3 DNA follows: TGCGCCAGCAGCTTGTGGGGTGACACCGGGGCCAACGTCCTGACTTTC.

The chain recombines TRBV20-1 with TRBJ2-5; 10 bases fit TRBD1. The CDR3 covers 14 residues. The germline CDR1 and CDR2 sequences are DFQATT and SNEGSKA (reference sequence). V was clipped by 6 bases and J by 5 bases; unmatched bases: 9. In nucleotides, the CDR3 is TGCAGTGCAATCGGACAGGGGGGAATGGAGACCCAGTACTTC. This codes for CSAIGQGGMETQYF.

This clonotype was counted a few times. The rearrangement joins TRBV7-2 to TRBJ2-1, with D perhaps matching TRBD1 or TRBD2 (6 bases each). Germline V gene sequence: CDR1 SGHTA, CDR2 FQGNSA. The length of the CDR3 is 15 residues. Trimming took off 7 bases at V and 3 bases at J, with 16 bases between the two ends. CDR3 amino acids: CASTRRGRNYNEQFF. The CDR3 DNA reads TGTGCCAGCACCCGCCGGGGGCGCAACTACAATGAGCAGTTCTTC.

V is TRBV6-2 or TRBV6-3 and J is TRBJ2-1; 9 bases agree with TRBD1. V gave up 6 bases and J gave up 12 bases; unmatched junction bases: 9. Germline CDR1 MNHEY, CDR2 SVGEGT. The CDR3 covers 13 residues. DNA for the CDR3: TGTGCCAGCAGCAGACGGACAGGGGCTGGGCAGTTCTTC. As protein: CASSRRTGAGQFF.

The chain couples TRBV27 to TRBJ2-7, with 7 nucleotides matching TRBD1. V lost 1 base, J lost 5 bases, and 2 bases stayed unmatched. CDR1 is MNHEY, CDR2 SMNVEV, per germline (reference sequence). The length of the CDR3 is 13 residues. The CDR3 spells CASSLYTGDEQYF. CDR3 nucleotide sequence: TGTGCCAGCAGTTTATATACAGGGGACGAGCAGTACTTC.

The chain recombines TRBV7-2 with TRBJ2-4; tentative D call: TRBD1 (6 bases). The CDR3 sequence is 15 residues long. The germline V gene has CDR1 SGHTA and CDR2 FQGNSA. V gave up 0 bases and J gave up 2 bases, with 8 bases separating them. The CDR3 nucleotides read TGTGCCAGCAGCTTAGCGTGGGGGCCCAAAAACATTCAGTACTTC. Translating gives CASSLAWGPKNIQYF.

This clonotype was found a few times. CDR3 region: CSAVSIAGVKDTQYF. CDR3 nucleotides: TGCAGTGCGGTATCAATAGCGGGAGTTAAAGATACGCAGTATTTT. V gene TRBV20-1 combines with J gene TRBJ2-3; TRBD2 agrees at 9 bases. Trimming at V came to 6 bases and at J to 5 bases, leaving 12 bases not matched to a gene. The CDR3 is 15 amino acids. Germline V lookup: CDR1 DFQATT, CDR2 SNEGSKA (reference sequence).

J is TRBJ2-2 and V is TRBV7-6; 10 bases align to TRBD1. The CDR3 consists of 14 residues. CDR1 SGHVS and CDR2 FNYEAQ come from the germline V gene. With V trimmed by 7 bases and J by 7 bases, 6 bases remained unmatched. CDR3 sequence (DNA): TGTGCCAGCACCGCGGACAGGGGGGTCGGGGAGCTGTTTTTT. It yields the protein CASTADRGVGELFF.

V and J are TRBV6-5 and TRBJ2-5; 8 nucleotides agree with TRBD2. V gave up 0 bases and J gave up 4 bases; unmatched junction bases: 4. The CDR3 extends over 15 amino acids. The germline V gene has CDR1 MNHEY and CDR2 SVGAGI. The CDR3 loop is CASSYSRGGPETQYF. CDR3 DNA sequence: TGTGCCAGCAGTTACTCCCGGGGGGGACCAGAGACCCAGTACTTC.

This clonotype was picked up a small number of times. The rearrangement uses TRBV5-1 and TRBJ1-2; the D is unclear. Germline V lookup: CDR1 SGHRS, CDR2 YFSETQ. V was shortened by 5 bases and J by 5 bases, with 13 bases between the two germline ends. The CDR3 has 13 amino acids. The CDR3 DNA is TGCGCCAGCAGTGAGGGCGCGGGATATGGCTACACCTTC. Amino acid sequence: CASSEGAGYGYTF.

This clonotype was found many times. V and J are TRBV14 and TRBJ2-2; 9 positions agree with TRBD2. V shed 1 base and J 4 bases; nucleotides not matched to a gene: 4. The CDR3 sequence is 16 residues long. The germline V gene has CDR1 SGHDN and CDR2 FVKESK. The CDR3 loop is CASSQGTSVSTGELFF. The CDR3 nucleotides are TGTGCCAGCAGCCAAGGGACTAGCGTCAGCACCGGGGAGCTGTTTTTT.

V usage is TRBV19 and J usage is TRBJ2-3; no definite D call. The V gene's germline CDR1 is LNHDA and CDR2 SQIVND (reference sequence). Trimming left V 4 bases short and J 1 base short, with 9 bases between. This CDR3 contains 14 residues. The chain's CDR3 is CASSKVPGTDTQYF. CDR3 DNA sequence: TGTGCCAGTAGTAAAGTTCCGGGCACAGATACGCAGTATTTT.

This clonotype was found a few times. The V and J genes are TRBV7-3 and TRBJ2-5; 7 positions match TRBD1. The CDR3 runs 16 residues. Germline CDR1 SGHTA, CDR2 FQGTGA. V was pared by 3 bases and J by 4 bases, with 11 bases of the junction left unmatched. In DNA, the CDR3 is TGTGCCAGCAGCTTTGGCAACAGGGGTGCGGGAGAGACCCAGTACTTC. It translates to CASSFGNRGAGETQYF.

The V and J genes are TRBV6-2 or TRBV6-3 and TRBJ1-5, with TRBD1 matching 7 bases. The germline V gene encodes CDR1 MNHEY and CDR2 SVGEGT. V lost 1 base and J lost 3; bases outside the gene matches: 9. CDR3 length equals 17 residues. Written as DNA, the CDR3 is TGTGCCAGCAGTTACTGGCTGGCAGGGGGTAACAATCAGCCCCAGCATTTT. It specifies CASSYWLAGGNNQPQHF.

The chain couples TRBV18 to TRBJ2-1; D call uncertain. The V end was cut by 3 bases, the J end by 4 bases, with 13 bases between. The CDR3 runs to 15 residues. Germline V gene data show CDR1 as KGHSH and CDR2 as LQKENI. CDR3 coding DNA: TGTGCCAGCTCACCCCTGGCAGAGCCTTACAATGAGCAGTTCTTC. As protein: CASSPLAEPYNEQFF.

The rearrangement joins TRBV4-2 to TRBJ2-5, with TRBD2 matching over 9 bases. This CDR3 contains 16 residues. V lost 3 bases, J lost 3 bases, and 8 bases stayed unmatched. From germline, CDR1 is LGHNA and CDR2 YNFKEQ. DNA for the CDR3: TGTGCCAGCAGCCAGACACAGGGACTAGCTGAAGAGACCCAGTACTTC. It yields the protein CASSQTQGLAEETQYF.

This clonotype has at least ten counts. Germline is not matched at one junction end, which may reflect a read error. This chain links TRBV5-1 with TRBJ2-3; possible D gene TRBD1, 6 bases. The CDR3 covers 14 residues. Germline CDR1 and CDR2: SGHRS and YFSETQ. Written as DNA, the CDR3 is TGTGCCAGCAGTCTAGACAGGAGCACAGATACGCAGTATTTT. Its translation: CASSLDRSTDTQYF.

This clonotype was observed a handful of times. For the CDR3, the DNA is TGTGCCAGCAGCCAAGAGGGCCTACGGCAGTACTTC. It specifies CASSQEGLRQYF. The chain recombines TRBV3-1 with TRBJ2-7; D gene unclear. V lost 0 bases and J 9 bases, leaving 9 bases between the germline ends. The CDR3 is 12 residues long. Germline CDR1 LGHDT, CDR2 YNNKEL (reference sequence).